What follows are 10 T cell receptor beta chains derived from one specimen sequenced in a study of shared clonotypes between healthy human individuals. Here immunoSEQ multiplex PCR was the method, and the copy in TCRdb shows in-frame clones only, minus some. The profile shows about 1,500,000 clones, roughly 97% of them singletons. The sample consisted of naive CD4+ T cells sorted from blood. Subset meaning: CD45RA+ positively selected. The receptors stem from a man aged 30 to 39 in good health.

The chain links TRBV11-3 to TRBJ2-7; D is possibly TRBD1 (6 bases). V was pared by 5 bases and J by 1 base, with 12 bases between. CDR1 SGHNT and CDR2 YENEEA come from the germline V gene. This CDR3 comprises 14 residues. The CDR3 spells CASSLSGTSYEQYF. The CDR3 nucleotides are TGTGCCAGCAGCCTGTCCGGGACATCCTACGAGCAGTACTTC.

The chain recombines TRBV2 with TRBJ1-5; 10 bases fit TRBD1. The CDR3 totals 16 residues. Germline loops: CDR1 SNHLY, CDR2 FYNNEI. V lost 5 bases, J lost 5 bases, and 9 bases stayed unmatched. The CDR3, as DNA: TGTGCCAGCAGTTGGGACAGGGGCGTTGTGGATCAGCCCCAGCATTTT. Encoded protein: CASSWDRGVVDQPQHF.

CDR3 residues: CASSPKAGQGTDTQYF. Written as DNA, the CDR3 is TGTGCCAGCAGCCCAAAGGCGGGACAGGGCACAGATACGCAGTATTTT. V gene TRBV7-9 combines with J gene TRBJ2-3, with 8 bases identical to TRBD1. The trim removed 5 bases at V and 1 base at J, leaving 8 bases unmatched. CDR1 and CDR2 from the germline V gene are SEHNR and FQNEAQ (reference sequence). CDR3 length equals 16 residues.

The chain has TRBV30 and TRBJ2-7; TRBD1 matches 12 bases. V was pared by 3 bases and J by 4 bases, with 10 bases of the junction left unmatched. CDR1 and CDR2 from the germline V gene are GTSNPN and SVGIG (reference sequence). The CDR3 spans 16 residues. This CDR3 is CAWSLTGTGGLYEQYF. The CDR3 nucleotides are TGTGCCTGGAGCTTAACCGGGACAGGGGGCCTTTACGAGCAGTACTTC.

This chain joins TRBV7-8 and TRBJ2-1, with D unclear. The germline V gene encodes CDR1 SGHVS and CDR2 FQNEAQ. V lost 5 bases to trimming and J lost 13 bases, with 15 bases between them. The CDR3 has 12 residues. CDR3 protein: CASSPAQRLQFF. CDR3 DNA: TGTGCCAGCAGCCCCGCCCAGCGTCTACAGTTCTTC.

V and J are TRBV6-4 and TRBJ2-1, with D unclear. The germline V and J ends were trimmed by 6 bases and 7 bases, with 10 bases remaining between them. Germline V gene lookup returns CDR1 MRHNA and CDR2 SNTAGT. The CDR3 is 12 residues long. In nucleotides, the CDR3 is TGTGCCAGCAGCCCCCTCTGGAATGAGCAGTTCTTC. Translation: CASSPLWNEQFF.

The rearrangement uses TRBV10-3 and TRBJ2-7; 12 bases match TRBD2. Germline lookup yields CDR1 ENHRY and CDR2 SYGVKD. Trimming at V came to 4 bases and at J to 1 base, leaving 14 bases not matched to a gene. The length of the CDR3 is 19 residues. In DNA, the CDR3 is TGTGCCATCAGTGGAGGGGGGAGACTAGCGGGAGTAAGGTCCTACGAGCAGTACTTC. It codes for CAISGGGRLAGVRSYEQYF.

The chain is built from TRBV11-2 and TRBJ2-6; TRBD1 matches at 7 bases. Per germline, CDR1 SGHAT and CDR2 FQNNGV. The CDR3 covers 15 residues. Losses at the gene ends were 5 bases for V and 2 bases for J; bases not matched to a gene: 3. CDR3 residues: CASSPGTAGANVLTF. As DNA, the CDR3 is TGTGCCAGCAGCCCAGGGACAGCTGGGGCCAACGTCCTGACTTTC.

The chain uses TRBV4-2 and TRBJ2-4, with D perhaps matching TRBD1 or TRBD2 (5 bases each). CDR1 and CDR2 from the germline V gene are LGHNA and YNFKEQ. The CDR3 loop spans 14 amino acids. Trimming cost V 0 bases and J 9 bases, with 12 bases left between them. In DNA, the CDR3 is TGTGCCAGCAGCCAAGAGCCAGGGAGTGGCATTCAGTACTTC. It is translated as CASSQEPGSGIQYF.

The rearrangement links TRBV7-2 to TRBJ2-3; a possible D gene is TRBD2 (6 bases). Germline values: CDR1 SGHTA, CDR2 FQGNSA. Trimming cost V 5 bases and J 2 bases, with 20 bases left between them. This CDR3 has 17 amino acids. The chain's CDR3 is CASSLGILALHTDTQYF. The CDR3 DNA is TGTGCCAGCAGCCTAGGGATTCTAGCGTTACACACAGATACGCAGTATTTT.